Listed below are T cell receptor beta chains from one sample, sequenced in a study of identifying expanded T cells in peripheral blood. TCRdb's table, derived via immunoSEQ multiplex PCR, lists solely in-frame clones and lacks some. The data show 80,000 to 90,000 clones, with roughly 86% seen just once and around 5.6% held by the top ten. The source material was blood. The receptors derive from a person aged 18 to 70 in good health. Both conserved end residues are part of each CDR3. Size values are once, few and many counts, or a class for expanded clones, and some rows have none.

clone_size: -
v_call: TRBV7-3
cdr3_aa: CASSLVGVGGYTF

clone_size: -
v_call: TRBV5-5
cdr3_aa: CASSSQWPGVAFF

clone_size: -
v_call: TRBV6-1
cdr3_aa: CASRRGQVENTEAFF

clone_size: -
v_call: TRBV7-2
cdr3_aa: CASSLFSRGNEQFF

clone_size: -
v_call: TRBV29-1
cdr3_aa: CSAAGRVNGYGYTF

clone_size: -
v_call: TRBV27
cdr3_aa: CASSYKGDSGEKLFF

clone_size: -
v_call: TRBV28
cdr3_aa: CASSGTGHRMNTEAFF

clone_size: many
v_call: TRBV14
cdr3_aa: CASSPFVNSPLHF

clone_size: few
v_call: TRBV12-5
cdr3_aa: CASGLGSYLFTYEQYF

clone_size: once
v_call: TRBV30
cdr3_aa: CAWSVNRILSLYGYTF

clone_size: few
v_call: TRBV5-6
cdr3_aa: CASSSRGGVRLITEAFF

clone_size: -
v_call: TRBV7-6
cdr3_aa: CASSLAGVQSRAGNTIYF

clone_size: -
v_call: TRBV7-9
cdr3_aa: CASSPQDRLYEQYF

clone_size: -
v_call: TRBV19
cdr3_aa: CASNWGAYNSPLHF

clone_size: once
v_call: TRBV7-8
cdr3_aa: CASTKGGAGDTGELFF

clone_size: -
v_call: TRBV5-1
cdr3_aa: CASSLGSRNEQFF

clone_size: -
v_call: TRBV5-1
cdr3_aa: CASSLMGQGTMQYF

clone_size: -
v_call: TRBV4-1
cdr3_aa: CASSQVAGVPAYEQYF

clone_size: few
v_call: TRBV12-2
cdr3_aa: CASRSTGIGKGYSNQPQHF

clone_size: -
v_call: TRBV7-9
cdr3_aa: CASSLATGTDLNYGYTF

clone_size: -
v_call: TRBV2
cdr3_aa: CASSPGLLPSGMNTEAFF

clone_size: -
v_call: TRBV30
cdr3_aa: CAWSSRVPPDTQYF

clone_size: -
v_call: TRBV5-1
cdr3_aa: CASSFDLRGGSEAFF

clone_size: -
v_call: TRBV30
cdr3_aa: CAWSVQGGEKLFF

clone_size: -
v_call: TRBV27
cdr3_aa: CASSLEGFGANSPLHF

clone_size: -
v_call: TRBV7-2
cdr3_aa: CASSRDSYQPQHF

clone_size: -
v_call: TRBV4-1
cdr3_aa: CASSQSRGSDTQYF

clone_size: once
v_call: TRBV6-1
cdr3_aa: CASSERATRFGDEAFF

clone_size: -
v_call: TRBV7-2
cdr3_aa: CASGKGHTVNTEAFF

clone_size: -
v_call: TRBV18
cdr3_aa: CASSSTKGLTETQYF

clone_size: -
v_call: TRBV7-9
cdr3_aa: CASSPGAGSQETQYF

clone_size: once
v_call: TRBV15
cdr3_aa: CATSSPLGGKPSSYNEQFF

clone_size: -
v_call: TRBV4-1
cdr3_aa: CASSQTGIYNEQFF

clone_size: -
v_call: TRBV28
cdr3_aa: CASSSWVDGETQYF

clone_size: -
v_call: TRBV4-3
cdr3_aa: CASSQRTGSSYEQYF

clone_size: -
v_call: TRBV30
cdr3_aa: CAWSVAGGNSPLHF

clone_size: -
v_call: TRBV7-9
cdr3_aa: CASSLAVGVEQPQHF

clone_size: -
v_call: TRBV2
cdr3_aa: CASSDPANTEAFF

clone_size: -
v_call: TRBV5-6
cdr3_aa: CASRGVDIFSYNEQFF

clone_size: -
v_call: TRBV5-1
cdr3_aa: CASSLDSNNSPLHF

clone_size: -
v_call: TRBV5-1
cdr3_aa: CASSLEAPDRILTNYGYTF

clone_size: -
v_call: TRBV14
cdr3_aa: CASSQRTGWAIQYF

clone_size: -
v_call: TRBV6-5
cdr3_aa: CASRPGTPYEQYF

clone_size: few
v_call: TRBV19
cdr3_aa: CASNWYDRVNSPLHF

clone_size: -
v_call: TRBV15
cdr3_aa: CATSRRTPNQPQHF

clone_size: -
v_call: TRBV15
cdr3_aa: CATSGQDRAGNQPQHF

clone_size: -
v_call: TRBV7-9
cdr3_aa: CASSYDSHNQPQHF

clone_size: -
v_call: TRBV7-8
cdr3_aa: CASSQPSRGSTDTQYF

clone_size: few
v_call: TRBV2
cdr3_aa: CASSGQPNSPLHF

clone_size: -
v_call: TRBV27
cdr3_aa: CASSPGVGYTF

clone_size: -
v_call: TRBV27
cdr3_aa: CASSPRGQRTDTQYF

clone_size: -
v_call: TRBV29-1
cdr3_aa: CSVEEVRGKTEAFF

clone_size: -
v_call: TRBV27
cdr3_aa: CASRGQASINTEAFF

clone_size: once
v_call: TRBV6-5
cdr3_aa: CASSPRRRNTEAFF

clone_size: -
v_call: TRBV7-2
cdr3_aa: CASSHTGQGYGYTF

clone_size: -
v_call: TRBV14
cdr3_aa: CASSQDDRETQYF

clone_size: -
v_call: TRBV5-1
cdr3_aa: CASSFTGNNNEQFF

clone_size: few
v_call: TRBV6-6
cdr3_aa: CASMRGGNYNEQFF

clone_size: -
v_call: TRBV29-1
cdr3_aa: CSAGRPGGTDTQYF